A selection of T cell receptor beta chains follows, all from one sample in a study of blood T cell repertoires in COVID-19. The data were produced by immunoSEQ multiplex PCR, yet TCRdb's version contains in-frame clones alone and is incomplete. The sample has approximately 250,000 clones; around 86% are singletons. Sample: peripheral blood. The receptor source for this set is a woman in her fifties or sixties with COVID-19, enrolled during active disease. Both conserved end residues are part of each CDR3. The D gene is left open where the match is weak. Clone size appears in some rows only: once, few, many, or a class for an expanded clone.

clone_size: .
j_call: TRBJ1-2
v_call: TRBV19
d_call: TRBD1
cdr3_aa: CASSIRGGAGGYTF
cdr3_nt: TGTGCCAGTAGTATAAGAGGGGGCGCCGGTGGCTACACCTTC

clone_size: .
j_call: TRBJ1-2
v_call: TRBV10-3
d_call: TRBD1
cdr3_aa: CAINIRDREGYTF
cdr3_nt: TGTGCCATCAACATCCGGGACAGGGAAGGCTACACCTTC

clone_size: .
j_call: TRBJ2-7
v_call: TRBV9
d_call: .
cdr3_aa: CASSPFKEGLVEQYF
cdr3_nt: TGTGCCAGCAGCCCATTTAAAGAGGGATTGGTCGAGCAGTACTTC

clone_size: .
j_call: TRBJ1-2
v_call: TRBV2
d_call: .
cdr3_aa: CASSEAGRRYGYTF
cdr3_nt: TGTGCCAGCAGTGAAGCGGGGCGGCGCTATGGCTACACCTTC

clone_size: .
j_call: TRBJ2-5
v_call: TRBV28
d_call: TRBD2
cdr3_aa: CASTRAGGPQETQYF
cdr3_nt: TGTGCCAGCACCAGAGCGGGGGGACCTCAAGAGACCCAGTACTTC

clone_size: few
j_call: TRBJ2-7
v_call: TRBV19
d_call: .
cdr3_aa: CASSIGQGSSYEQYF
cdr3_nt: TGTGCCAGTAGTATTGGGCAGGGGTCTTCCTACGAGCAGTACTTC

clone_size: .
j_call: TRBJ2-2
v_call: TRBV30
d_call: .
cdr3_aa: CAWRATGELFF
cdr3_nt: TGTGCCTGGAGGGCCACCGGGGAGCTGTTTTTT

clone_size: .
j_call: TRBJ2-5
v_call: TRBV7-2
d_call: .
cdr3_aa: CASSFRGRSGTQYF
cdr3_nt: TGTGCCAGCAGCTTTCGGGGGAGATCGGGGACCCAGTACTTC

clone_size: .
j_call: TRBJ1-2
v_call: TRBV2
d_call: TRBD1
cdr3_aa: CASSVPRGTGGYTF
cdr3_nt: TGTGCCAGCAGTGTTCCCAGGGGGACAGGAGGCTACACCTTC

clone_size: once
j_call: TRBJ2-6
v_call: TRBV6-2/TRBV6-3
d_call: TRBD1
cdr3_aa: CASSYGTGTGGSGANVLTF
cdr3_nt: TGTGCCAGCAGTTACGGGACCGGGACAGGGGGATCTGGGGCCAACGTCCTGACTTTC

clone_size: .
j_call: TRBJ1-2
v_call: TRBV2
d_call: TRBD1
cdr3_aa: CATQRGTGGLGVIGYTF
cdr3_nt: TGTGCCACCCAGCGCGGGACAGGAGGATTAGGGGTTATTGGCTACACCTTC

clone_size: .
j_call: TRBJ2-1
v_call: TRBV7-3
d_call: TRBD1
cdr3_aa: CASSLGLAGGKAEQFF
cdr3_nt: TGTGCCAGCAGCTTGGGTCTTGCAGGGGGCAAGGCTGAGCAGTTCTTC

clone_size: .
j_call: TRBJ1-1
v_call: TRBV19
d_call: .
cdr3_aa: CASRRTTRGTEAFF
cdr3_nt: TGTGCCAGCCGACGGACAACCAGAGGCACTGAAGCTTTCTTT

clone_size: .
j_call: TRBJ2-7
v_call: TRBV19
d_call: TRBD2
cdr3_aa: CASSPRGGLAGEQYF
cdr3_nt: TGTGCCAGTAGTCCCAGGGGGGGACTAGCGGGAGAGCAGTACTTC

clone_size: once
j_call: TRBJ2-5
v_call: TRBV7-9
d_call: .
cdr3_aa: CASNRDTKETQYF
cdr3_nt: TGTGCCAGCAATAGGGACACTAAAGAGACCCAGTACTTC

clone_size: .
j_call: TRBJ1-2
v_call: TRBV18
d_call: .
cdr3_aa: CASSQSRGNYGYTF
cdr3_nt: TGTGCCAGCTCGCAGAGCCGGGGGAATTATGGCTACACCTTC

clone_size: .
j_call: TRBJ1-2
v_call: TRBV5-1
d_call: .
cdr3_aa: CASSLEQGVYGYTF
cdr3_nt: TGCGCCAGCAGCTTGGAACAGGGTGTCTATGGCTACACCTTC

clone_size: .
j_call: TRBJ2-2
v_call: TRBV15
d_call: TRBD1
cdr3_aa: CATSRDGRGINTGELFF
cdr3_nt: TGTGCCACCAGCAGAGATGGCAGGGGGATCAACACCGGGGAGCTGTTTTTT

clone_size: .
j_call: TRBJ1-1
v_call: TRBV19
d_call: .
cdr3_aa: CASSDSHTEAFF
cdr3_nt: TGTGCCAGTAGCGACAGTCACACTGAAGCTTTCTTT

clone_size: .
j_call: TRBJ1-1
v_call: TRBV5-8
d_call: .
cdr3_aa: CASRFGGTEAFF
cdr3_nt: TGTGCCAGCAGATTCGGGGGCACTGAAGCTTTCTTT